This T cell receptor beta chain emerged from a study of blood T cells in healthy people across ages (dated by TCRdb to between 2015 and 2016). For the study in its entirety: In model experiments, template switching captured roughly one uniquely barcoded TCR beta cDNA molecule for every two T cells. To track age-related changes in TCR beta repertoire diversity, the study relied on deep sequencing normalized with unique cDNA molecular identifiers. Two additional independent replicas of 1 million unique cDNA reads from the same blood draw were analyzed for two donors (one aged 18 to 29 and one aged 80 or older). The donors were divided into four age groups: young (average around 16 years), middle-aged (approximately 39), aged (approximately 62) and long-lived (82). To avoid experimental bias, donors of different ages were distributed randomly across sequencing lanes.

The study at large found these results: Estimates of total diversity based on one million sequenced T cells were considered lower bounds and underestimates. As age increased, observed TCR beta diversity per million T cells dropped in a roughly linear way, and a significant reduction was already evident by age 40. The long-lived group showed more naive CD4+ T cells, fewer expanded clones and increased TCR diversity than the aged group, suggesting age selection. The percentage of naive T cells measured by flow cytometry correlated strongly with observed TCR beta diversity. The CMV infection status of donors was not known, potentially confounding age-related changes in expanded clonotypes. Because profiling used bulk unsorted PBMCs, naive and antigen-experienced compartments could not be compared conclusively.

The approximately 40 donors, aged about 6 to 95 years, were systemically healthy Caucasian individuals from Russia. Each donor gave about 9.8 milliliters of peripheral blood, drawn into EDTA-treated Vacutainer tubes. Ficoll-Paque density-gradient centrifugation was used to isolate PBMCs, with at least 7 million per sample. Trizol reagent was used to extract total RNA from PBMCs, with at least 6 micrograms per sample. For every donor, flow cytometry on a PBMC aliquot measured the percentage of naive CD45RAhigh/CD27high T cells. As regards this clonotype: Its antigen is not yet known. Base qualities are not provided; no much larger clone lies one nucleotide away.

The library came from 5' RACE. Sequencing instrument: Illumina HiSeq 2500. A second 7 to 11 cycle PCR used a sample-barcoded 5' primer and a J-beta primer mix. A unique molecular identifier was introduced onto each TCR beta cDNA molecule by a template-switch 5' adaptor carrying 12 random nucleotides. At least 2.5 million CDR3-containing paired-end reads were obtained from each sample. The Mint cDNA synthesis kit, primed by a TRBC-specific oligonucleotide, was used to synthesize first-strand cDNA from all RNA. After uracil-DNA glycosylase treatment, a first 18-cycle PCR used universal primers M1SS and BC2_uni_R on all cDNA. The source study handled its data this way. For normalization, 1 million high-quality reads were randomly selected from each sample, with every read carrying a distinct molecular identifier. Instead of being binned into consensus sequences, reads that shared molecular identifiers were thrown out. MiTCR, run with a Q25 quality threshold and the strictest error-elimination algorithm, handled CDR3 identification, clonotype clustering and error correction. Lower-bound total TCR beta diversity was estimated with a nonparametric unseen species model using Euler transformation. TCRdb reworked the public reads: Q25 trimming with fastp, MiXCR clone assembly, productive beta chains retained. Rows matching on CDR3 protein sequence are summarized as one entry with the most common DNA and genes. None of the V and J calls come from the authors' own analysis; TCRdb made them. In this sample the table shows around 1,500,000 distinct CDR3 sequences, around 42% of which occur a single time. Of the sample, 7.9% is held by the ten largest clones.

The source is a woman aged 18-29 years in good health. The material sequenced was blood.

In nucleotides, the sequence is TGCAGTGCCAGCAATGGGGGGGGCAGGGGGCTATGGGCTTTCTTT. Translated, it gives CSASNGGGRGLWAFF. The chain uses TRBV20-1 and TRBJ1-1; the central 8 bases match TRBD1. CDR1 and CDR2 are drawn from the germline V gene (reference sequence): DFQATT, SNEGSKA. From cysteine to phenylalanine, the CDR3 is 15 amino acids long. The read is trimmed to its CDR3 DNA, 45 bases read in frame from base 1. V loses 6 bases at its end and J loses 11 bases; junction bases beyond the gene matches: 20.